This T cell receptor beta chain was recovered during a study of cytomegalovirus exposure and HLA in healthy donors. Unmatched junction bases numbered 9, after V lost 5 bases and J lost 4 bases. This CDR3 has 15 residues. Germline CDR1 MDHEN, CDR2 SYDVKM. 60 Vbeta and 13 Jbeta primers were used in PCR. Here immunoSEQ multiplex PCR was the method, and the copy in TCRdb shows in-frame clones only, minus some. The data show about 170,000 clones, about three quarters seen once. Input material: PBMCs. V usage is TRBV28 and J usage is TRBJ1-2; 8 bases agree with TRBD1. This TCR was sampled from a woman aged 25 to 39 in good health and CMV-seropositive. The CDR3: CASSRGQGGIYGYTF. For the CDR3, the DNA is TGTGCCAGCAGTCGAGGACAGGGCGGCATCTATGGCTACACCTTC.